This entry features one TCR beta chain sequence. Its antigen is undetermined. The entry originates in a study of T cells expressing NK-cell markers. Study conclusions and caveats: A handful of donors showed these clonotypes also leading the CD3+CD56-NKG2C+ fraction. In about six donors, dominant CD3+CD56+NKG2C+ clones formed about 1.0-7.5% of CD8+ cells.

TCRdb reprocessed the 5' RACE reads; each CDR3 protein has one entry and no DNA is given. The repertoire table contains a few hundred thousand distinct CDR3 sequences. This CDR3 is built from 15 residues. The V gene's germline CDR1 is LGHNT and CDR2 FRNRAP. The chain links TRBV12-5 to TRBJ1-2; as DNA is missing, the TRBD1 call by TCRdb cannot be tested. The origin of this receptor is a woman between 50 and 59 years old in good health. Source material: blood T cells: a sorted CD56 or NKG2C T cell subset, CD4+ or CD8+ T cells, or bulk PBMC T cells (not recorded which). This CDR3 is CASGLAPTALYGYTF.